Included here is one TCR beta chain sequence, with context. The antigen is unknown. Data came from immunoSEQ multiplex PCR; TCRdb stores just in-frame clones and leaves some out. The sample yields fewer than 70,000 clones, approximately 90% seen once. These data belong to a study of OX40 agonist ivuxolimab in advanced cancers. For the study at large: Intravenous ivuxolimab at 0.01 to 10 mg/kg was given to patients every 2 weeks.

General study points: No antigen was identified for the clonally expanded peripheral T cells. The CD4+ and CD8+ T cells in the blood had expanded clonally by week 6 at 0.1 to 3.0 mg/kg.

V lost 4 bases and J 2 bases, leaving 12 bases between the germline ends. Germline V CDR1 and CDR2: SGHRS, YFSETQ. The CDR3 consists of 14 residues. Material: CD4+ or CD8+ T cells sorted from blood, obtained in a trial of the OX40 agonist ivuxolimab. The receptor was derived from an adult with an advanced solid tumor such as melanoma, head and neck, liver or kidney cancer. The genes are TRBV5-1 and TRBJ2-5; weak D call: TRBD2 (5 bases). This chain's CDR3 is CASSPGREQETQYF. CDR3 nucleotides: TGCGCCAGCAGCCCCGGACGGGAACAAGAGACCCAGTACTTC.